The source of this T cell receptor beta chain is a study of Graves' ophthalmopathy and Graves' hyperthyroidism. General study points: Cross-validated, the 13-signature model showed 87.88%/81.08% sensitivity/specificity, and 80%/75% in the test set. Blood shared most expanded thyroid clonotypes above 0.001 frequency.

The diagnosis was founded upon clinical symptoms, serum thyroxine, TRAb, thyroid ultrasound and orbital computed tomography. RNA transcripts were the template, and TCR beta CDR3 regions were amplified from them. The workflow started with a first-round RT-PCR run with HTBI primers and then moved on to a second-round multiplex PCR. TCRdb analysed the multiplex PCR reads with MiXCR anew, one entry per CDR3 protein. The top ten clones hold 3% to 4% of a sample with about 660,000 distinct CDR3 sequences, under 50% of them seen once. As concerns this clonotype: Its antigen is undetermined.

V was trimmed by 4 bases and J by 0 bases, leaving 13 bases between them. The CDR3 contains 16 residues. In germline, CDR1 is SGHNT, CDR2 YYREEE (reference sequence). J is TRBJ2-2 and V is TRBV5-4; D may be TRBD2 (6 bases). This sequence was found in an adult man with Graves' ophthalmopathy. Material for sequencing was peripheral blood. The CDR3 region is CASSVTGLSNTGELFF. CDR3 nucleotide sequence: TGTGCCAGCAGCGTAACGGGACTCTCGAACACCGGGGAGCTGTTTTTT. Full variable domain (rest looked up from reference TRBV5-4 and TRBJ2-2): ETGVTQSPTHLIKTRGQQVTLRCSSQSGHNTVSWYQQALGQGPQFIFQYYREEENGRGNFPPRFSGLQFPNYSSELNVNALELDDSALYLCASSVTGLSNTGELFFGEGSRLTVL.